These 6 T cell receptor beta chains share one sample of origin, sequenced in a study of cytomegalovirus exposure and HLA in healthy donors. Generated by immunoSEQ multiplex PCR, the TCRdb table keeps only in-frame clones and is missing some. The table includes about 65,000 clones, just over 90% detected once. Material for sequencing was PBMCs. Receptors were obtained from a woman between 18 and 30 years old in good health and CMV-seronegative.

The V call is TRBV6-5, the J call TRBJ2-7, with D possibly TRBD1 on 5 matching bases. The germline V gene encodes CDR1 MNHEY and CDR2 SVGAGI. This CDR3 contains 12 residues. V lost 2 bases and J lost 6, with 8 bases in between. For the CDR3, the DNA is TGTGCCAGCAGTTACACTGGGGCCGAGCAGTACTTC. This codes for CASSYTGAEQYF.

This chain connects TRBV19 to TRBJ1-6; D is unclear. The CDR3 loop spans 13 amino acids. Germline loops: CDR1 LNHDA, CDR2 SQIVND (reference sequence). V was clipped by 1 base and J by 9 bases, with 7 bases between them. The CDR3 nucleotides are TGTGCCAGTAGTATAGTCGGGGTTTCACCCCTCCACTTT. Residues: CASSIVGVSPLHF.

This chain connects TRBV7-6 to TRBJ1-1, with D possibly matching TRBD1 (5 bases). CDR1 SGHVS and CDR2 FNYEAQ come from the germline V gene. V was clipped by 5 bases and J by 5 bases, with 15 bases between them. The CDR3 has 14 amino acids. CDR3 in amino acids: CASSAQGRSTEAFF. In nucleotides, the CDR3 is TGTGCCAGCAGCGCGCAGGGCAGATCTACTGAAGCTTTCTTT.

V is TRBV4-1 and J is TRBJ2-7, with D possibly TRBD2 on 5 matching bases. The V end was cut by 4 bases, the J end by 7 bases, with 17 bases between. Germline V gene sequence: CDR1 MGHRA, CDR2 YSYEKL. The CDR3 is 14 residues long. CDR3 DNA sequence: TGCGCCAGCAGCCTCGGCGGGCTAGCAAGGGAGCAGTACTTC. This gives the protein CASSLGGLAREQYF.

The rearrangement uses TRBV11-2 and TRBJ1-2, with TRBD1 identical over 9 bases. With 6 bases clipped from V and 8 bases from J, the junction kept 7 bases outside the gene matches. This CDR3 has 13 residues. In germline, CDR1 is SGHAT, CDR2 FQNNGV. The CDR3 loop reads CASSPGQGSGYTF. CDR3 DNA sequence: TGTGCCAGCAGTCCGGGACAGGGAAGCGGCTACACCTTC. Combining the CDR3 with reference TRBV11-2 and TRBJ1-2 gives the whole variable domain EAGVAQSPRYKIIEKRQSVAFWCNPISGHATLYWYQQILGQGPKLLIQFQNNGVVDDSQLPKDRFSAERLKGVDSTLKIQPAKLEDSAVYLCASSPGQGSGYTFGSGTRLTVV.

DNA of the CDR3: TGCGCCAGCAGCTTGTACGACAGTAGCAATCAGCCCCAGCATTTT. It specifies CASSLYDSSNQPQHF. This chain links TRBV5-1 with TRBJ1-5; D might be TRBD1 (5 bases). Trimming removed 1 base at V and 0 bases at J, with 8 bases between. Per the germline V gene, CDR1 is SGHRS and CDR2 is YFSETQ. This CDR3 spans 15 amino acids.